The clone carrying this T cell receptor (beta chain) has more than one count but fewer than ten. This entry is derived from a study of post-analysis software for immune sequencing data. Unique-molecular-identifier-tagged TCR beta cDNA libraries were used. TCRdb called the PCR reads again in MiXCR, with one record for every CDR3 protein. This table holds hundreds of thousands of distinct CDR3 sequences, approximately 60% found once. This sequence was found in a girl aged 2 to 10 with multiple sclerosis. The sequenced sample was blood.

The DNA for the CDR3 is TGCAGCTTTTCAGCTGCGAATGAGCAGTTCTTC. Protein: CSFSAANEQFF. This chain joins TRBV29-1 and TRBJ2-1; no clear D gene. Trimming removed 8 bases at V and 7 bases at J, with 12 bases between. Germline CDR1 SQVTM, CDR2 ANQGSEA. The CDR3 has 11 amino acids.